Listed here are 3 T cell receptor beta chains from one sample, sequenced in a study of a mutant IDH1 vaccine in newly diagnosed glioma. The repertoire was sequenced with immunoSEQ multiplex PCR; TCRdb's copy has only in-frame clones and lacks some. Here the sample spans about 60,000 clones, over 80% being singletons. Time point of the sample: week 47, end of study. The content of each vaccine dose was 300 ug of mutant IDH1 20-mer peptide, and topical imiquimod accompanied it. These receptors have no identified antigens. Source: PBMCs, taken from a glioma patient whose treatment included an IDH1 peptide vaccine. These TCRs come from a woman between 45 and 65 years old with glioma.

The chain is built from TRBV5-1 and TRBJ1-3; no firm D call. This CDR3 has 17 amino acids. The germline V gene encodes CDR1 SGHRS and CDR2 YFSETQ. V lost 2 bases, J lost 1 base, and 16 bases lay in between. For the CDR3, the DNA is TGCGCCAGCAGCTTTGGGCCCGGGGAGTTTTCTGGAAACACCATATATTTT. Translating gives CASSFGPGEFSGNTIYF.

The chain joins TRBV18 to TRBJ1-2, with D unresolved. Germline V gives CDR1 KGHSH, CDR2 LQKENI. Trimming removed 6 bases at V and 10 bases at J, with 21 bases between. The CDR3 extends over 14 amino acids. CDR3 coding DNA: TGTGCCAGCTCCCTTGAAAGTGACGGTAATGCCTACACCTTC. Encoded protein: CASSLESDGNAYTF. Full variable domain (missing parts from reference TRBV18 and TRBJ1-2): NAGVMQNPRHLVRRRGQEARLRCSPMKGHSHVYWYRQLPEEGLKFMVYLQKENIIDESGMPKERFSAEFPKEGPSILRIQQVVRGDSAAYFCASSLESDGNAYTFGSGTRLTVV.

The chain is built from TRBV6-5 and TRBJ1-5, with TRBD1 identical over 7 bases. V lost 7 bases to trimming and J lost 2 bases; unmatched junction nucleotides: 5. The germline V gene has CDR1 MNHEY and CDR2 SVGAGI. CDR3 length: 14 amino acids. CDR3 protein: CASTSGGGNQPQHF. CDR3 in DNA: TGTGCCAGCACCTCAGGGGGGGGCAATCAGCCCCAGCATTTT.